This TCR beta chain was identified during a study of T cell responses to AZD1222 COVID-19 vaccine. Pooled samples include second doses given at about 4 or 12 weeks. Trimming shortened V by 1 base and J by 8 bases, and 11 bases separated the two germline ends. Germline CDR1 is SNHLY and CDR2 is FYNNEI. This CDR3 is 13 amino acids long. Notes on the study in general: Close to half of spike-specific TCRs reportedly recognize unmutated variant regions. Clonal diversity may have been underestimated, and the donors were mostly white British, with more females than males. After two AZD1222 doses, spike-specific TCR breadth and depth rose versus day 0.

TCRdb keeps only in-frame clones here, not all; method: immunoSEQ multiplex PCR. The profile shows roughly 33,000 clones, approximately 78% of them singletons. As to this clone: What it binds is not known.

This clonotype originated in an adult who received the AZD1222 COVID-19 vaccine. The chain is built from TRBV2 and TRBJ1-1, with TRBD1 as a possible D gene (6 bases). The sample consisted of peripheral blood, taken 28 days after the second AZD1222 dose. CDR3 coding DNA: TGTGCCAGCAGTGAAGAGTGGGGGCTAGAAGCTTTCTTT. Translating gives CASSEEWGLEAFF.